The T cell receptor (beta chain) described here comes from a study of T cells after yellow fever vaccination. Study-level points and caveats: Weaker overall, the secondary response nonetheless peaked faster (day 5 versus 15). Any FACS-sorted repertoire could hold abundant clonotypes that contaminate it from the bulk population. The booster saw the reappearance of most primary-vaccination clones (roughly 96% CD4, 80% to 90% CD8).

Making TCR cDNA involved 5'RACE template switching, which added UMIs and a universal primer site. TCRdb used MiXCR to reprocess the 5' RACE reads, holding one entry per CDR3 protein. The table has a few hundred thousand distinct CDR3 sequences, around 17% seen once. On this clonotype itself: Its cognate antigen is unknown.

This CDR3 region has 14 residues. CDR1 is LGHDT, CDR2 YNNKEL, per germline (reference sequence). Trimming removed 3 bases from V and 3 bases from J, with 6 bases in between. The gene calls are TRBV3-1 and TRBJ2-6; no reliable D call. The sample was PBMCs, taken about 5 days after the first yellow fever vaccination. The sequence derives from a man in his late teens or twenties who received the YFV17D yellow fever vaccine. The CDR3 region is CASSHLGGANVLTF. The CDR3 DNA reads as TGTGCCAGCAGCCACCTCGGTGGGGCCAACGTCCTGACTTTC.